This T cell receptor beta chain was sequenced during a study of shared clonotypes between healthy human individuals. Study-wide results and caveats: What rarefaction showed was incomplete sorted-subset sequencing despite large depth.

CDR1 and CDR2 from the germline V gene are MGHRA and YSYEKL. The CDR3 runs 16 residues. Trimming took 0 bases from V and 4 from J, leaving 14 bases between them. Using immunoSEQ multiplex PCR, the repertoire was profiled, and TCRdb retains in-frame clones only, with some absent. The data contain roughly 640,000 clones, approximately 97% of them singletons. This clone has a single count. Its antigen is not identified. The rearrangement links TRBV4-1 to TRBJ2-3, with D perhaps matching TRBD2 (6 bases). Sequenced: naive CD4+ T cells sorted from blood. Noted subset: CD45RA+ positively selected. The sequence derives from a woman younger than 45 in good health. The CDR3 region has the DNA TGCGCCAGCAGCCAAGATTCGGCTAGCGTTCCAGATACGCAGTATTTT. Translation: CASSQDSASVPDTQYF.